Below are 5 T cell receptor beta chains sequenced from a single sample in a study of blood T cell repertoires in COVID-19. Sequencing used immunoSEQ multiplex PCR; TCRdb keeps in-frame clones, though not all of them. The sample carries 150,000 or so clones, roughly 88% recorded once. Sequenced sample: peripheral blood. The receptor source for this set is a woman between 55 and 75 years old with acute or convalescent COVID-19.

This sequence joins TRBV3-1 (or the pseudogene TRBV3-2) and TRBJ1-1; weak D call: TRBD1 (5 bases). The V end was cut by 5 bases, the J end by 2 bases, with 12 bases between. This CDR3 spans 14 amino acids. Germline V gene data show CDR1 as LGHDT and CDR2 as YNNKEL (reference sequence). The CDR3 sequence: CASSYSDRNTEAFF. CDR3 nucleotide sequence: TGTGCCAGCAGCTACTCAGACAGAAACACTGAAGCTTTCTTT.

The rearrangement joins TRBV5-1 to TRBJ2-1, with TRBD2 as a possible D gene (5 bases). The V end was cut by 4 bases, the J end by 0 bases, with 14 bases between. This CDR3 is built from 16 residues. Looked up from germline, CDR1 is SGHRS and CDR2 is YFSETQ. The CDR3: CASSHTRFTSYNEQFF. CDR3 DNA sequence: TGCGCCAGCAGCCATACTAGGTTTACCTCCTACAATGAGCAGTTCTTC. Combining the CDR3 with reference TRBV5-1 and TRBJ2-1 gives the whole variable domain KAGVTQTPRYLIKTRGQQVTLSCSPISGHRSVSWYQQTPGQGLQFLFEYFSETQRNKGNFPGRFSGRQFSNSRSEMNVSTLELGDSALYLCASSHTRFTSYNEQFFGPGTRLTVL.

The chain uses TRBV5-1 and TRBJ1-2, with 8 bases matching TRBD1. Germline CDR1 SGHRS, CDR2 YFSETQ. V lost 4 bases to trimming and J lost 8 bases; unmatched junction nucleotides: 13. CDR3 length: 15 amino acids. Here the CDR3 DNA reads TGCGCCAGCAGCCTACGGCCGACAGGGGAGGGGGGCTACACCTTC. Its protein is CASSLRPTGEGGYTF.

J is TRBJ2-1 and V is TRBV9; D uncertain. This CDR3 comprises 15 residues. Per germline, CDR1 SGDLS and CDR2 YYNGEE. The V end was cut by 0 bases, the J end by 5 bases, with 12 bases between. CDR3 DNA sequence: TGTGCCAGCAGCGTAGCCGGAAACTACCACAATGAGCAGTTCTTC. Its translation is CASSVAGNYHNEQFF. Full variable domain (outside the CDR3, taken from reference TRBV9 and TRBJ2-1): DSGVTQTPKHLITATGQRVTLRCSPRSGDLSVYWYQQSLDQGLQFLIQYYNGEERAKGNILERFSAQQFPDLHSELNLSSLELGDSALYFCASSVAGNYHNEQFFGPGTRLTVL.

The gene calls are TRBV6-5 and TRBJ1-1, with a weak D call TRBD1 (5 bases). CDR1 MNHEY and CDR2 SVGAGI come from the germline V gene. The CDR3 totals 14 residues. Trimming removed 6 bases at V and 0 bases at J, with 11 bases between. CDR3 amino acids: CASRPGHLNTEAFF. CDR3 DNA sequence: TGTGCCAGCAGGCCCGGACACCTGAACACTGAAGCTTTCTTT.